These 3 T cell receptor beta chains were sequenced from one sample in a study of T cells in Graves' hyperthyroidism and ophthalmopathy. Amplification yielded TCR beta CDR3 regions, with RNA transcripts as the source. In the first-round RT-PCR of the TCR CDR3, the HTBI primer set was used. Each CDR3 protein is one row after TCRdb ran MiXCR on the multiplex PCR reads. The data show about 640,000 distinct CDR3 sequences, about 45% seen once. What was sequenced was peripheral blood or thyroid tissue (not recorded which). The receptor set was obtained from an adult man with Graves' disease, either hyperthyroidism or ophthalmopathy (not recorded which).

This chain joins TRBV5-4 and TRBJ1-4, with D possibly TRBD1 on 5 matching bases. CDR3 length equals 17 residues. V lost 0 bases and J 0 bases, leaving 12 bases between the germline ends. Germline V CDR1 and CDR2: SGHNT, YYREEE (reference sequence). The CDR3 protein is CASSLAEGPATNEKLFF. The CDR3 nucleotides read TGTGCCAGCAGCTTGGCGGAGGGGCCTGCAACTAATGAAAAACTGTTTTTT.

This clonotype was seen ten or more times. The V and J genes are TRBV7-9 and TRBJ1-1; D remains ambiguous. This CDR3 spans 15 amino acids. V lost 5 bases, J lost 0 bases, and 13 bases lay in between. From germline, CDR1 is SEHNR and CDR2 FQNEAQ (reference sequence). The CDR3, as DNA: TGTGCCAGCAGCCCTTCTATCGGCGTGAACACTGAAGCTTTCTTT. This codes for CASSPSIGVNTEAFF. Supplemented by reference TRBV7-9 and TRBJ1-1, the full variable domain reads DTGVSQNPRHKITKRGQNVTFRCDPISEHNRLYWYRQTLGQGPEFLTYFQNEAQLEKSRLLSDRFSAERPKGSFSTLEIQRTEQGDSAMYLCASSPSIGVNTEAFFGQGTRLTVV.

The J gene is TRBJ2-7, the V gene TRBV20-1; a possible D gene is TRBD1 (5 bases). This CDR3 has 12 amino acids. The germline V gene has CDR1 DFQATT and CDR2 SNEGSKA (reference sequence). V dropped 8 bases and J dropped 2 bases, with 13 bases sitting between them. The CDR3 region has the DNA TGCAGTTGCAGGGTTGACGCCTACGAGCAGTACTTC. Amino acids: CSCRVDAYEQYF.